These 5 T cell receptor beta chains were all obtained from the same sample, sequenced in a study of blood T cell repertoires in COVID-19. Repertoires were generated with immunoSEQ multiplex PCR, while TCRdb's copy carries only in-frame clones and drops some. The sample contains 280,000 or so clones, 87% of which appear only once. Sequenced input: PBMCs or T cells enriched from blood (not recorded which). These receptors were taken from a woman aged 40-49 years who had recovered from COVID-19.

CDR3 region: CASSTSGSWNEQFF. CDR3 bases: TGCGCCAGCAGCACTAGCGGGAGTTGGAATGAGCAGTTCTTC. The rearrangement uses TRBV4-1 and TRBJ2-1; 11 nucleotides align to TRBD2. Germline lookup yields CDR1 MGHRA and CDR2 YSYEKL. The V segment lost 5 bases and the J segment 7 bases; nucleotides outside the gene matches: 4. CDR3 size: 14 residues.

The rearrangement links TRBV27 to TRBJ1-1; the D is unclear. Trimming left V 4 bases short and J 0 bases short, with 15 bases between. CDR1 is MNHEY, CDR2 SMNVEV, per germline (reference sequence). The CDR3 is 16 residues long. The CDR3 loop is CASSSLSPYLNTEAFF. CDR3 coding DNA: TGTGCCAGCAGTTCCCTGTCCCCCTACTTGAACACTGAAGCTTTCTTT.

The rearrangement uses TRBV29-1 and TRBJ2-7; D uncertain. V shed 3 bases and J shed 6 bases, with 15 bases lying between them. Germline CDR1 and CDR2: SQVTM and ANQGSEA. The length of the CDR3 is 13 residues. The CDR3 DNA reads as TGCAGCGTTGAGGGCCTGATAGGTGGCGAGCAGTACTTC. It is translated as CSVEGLIGGEQYF.

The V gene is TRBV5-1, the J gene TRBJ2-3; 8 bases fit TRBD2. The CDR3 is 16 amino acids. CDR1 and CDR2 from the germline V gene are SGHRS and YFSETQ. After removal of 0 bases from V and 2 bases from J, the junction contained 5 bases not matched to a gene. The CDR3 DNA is TGCGCCAGCAGCTTGGAGTTAGCGGGACCCACAGATACGCAGTATTTT. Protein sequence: CASSLELAGPTDTQYF.

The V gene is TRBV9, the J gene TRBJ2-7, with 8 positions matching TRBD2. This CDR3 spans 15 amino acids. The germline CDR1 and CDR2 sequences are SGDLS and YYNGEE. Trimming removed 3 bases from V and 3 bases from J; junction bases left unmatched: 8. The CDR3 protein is CASSAGGGYNYEQYF. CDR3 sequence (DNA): TGTGCCAGCAGCGCAGGCGGGGGGTATAACTACGAGCAGTACTTC.